A selection of T cell receptor beta chains follows, all from one sample in a study of response to subunit inactivated influenza vaccine. In TCRdb, the RT-PCR reads were re-called with MiXCR into one record per CDR3 protein. Here the sample spans 550,000 to 800,000 distinct CDR3 sequences, about 15% being singletons. The material was PBMCs from blood, obtained less than 13 days after vaccination. The receptors were gathered from a man over 45 who received an inactivated influenza vaccine. The CDR3 runs from the conserved cysteine through the conserved F or W. D genes are given only for firm matches. Clone size, where shown, is once, few, many, or a class for clones that have expanded.

V gene	D gene	J gene	clone size	CDR3 DNA	CDR3 protein
TRBV7-9	.	TRBJ2-1	few	TGTGCCAGCAGCGATCTAGCGAGAAACAATGAGCAGTTCTTC	CASSDLARNNEQFF
TRBV19	TRBD1	TRBJ1-6	.	TGTGCCAGTAGTACCACGAGGGACAGTAGAAATTCACCCCTCCACTTT	CASSTTRDSRNSPLHF
TRBV11-2	.	TRBJ1-1	few	TGTGCCAGCAGCCCTTCCGCGGGGTCTGAAGCTTTCTTT	CASSPSAGSEAFF
TRBV7-9	.	TRBJ1-5	many	TGTGCCAGCAGCCCCGGGACACAACAGCCCCAGCATTTT	CASSPGTQQPQHF
TRBV4-1	.	TRBJ2-1	.	TGCGCCAGCAGCCAGAAGCTAAGCTCCTACAATGAGCAGTTCTTC	CASSQKLSSYNEQFF
TRBV29-1	.	TRBJ2-2	.	TGCAGCGCTGACAGGCGGGAAAACACCGGGGAGCTGTTTTTT	CSADRRENTGELFF
TRBV4-2	TRBD2	TRBJ2-5	.	TGTGCCAGCAGCCAACGGGGGGTGGGGTACCAAGAGACCCAGTACTTC	CASSQRGVGYQETQYF
TRBV6-4	TRBD2	TRBJ2-3	.	TGTGCCAGCAGTGACGTGGCGGGGGGGCCAGATACGCAGTATTTT	CASSDVAGGPDTQYF
TRBV28	.	TRBJ2-1	.	TGTGCCACCGGGACCCACGTCCCTGAGCAGTTCTTC	CATGTHVPEQFF
TRBV18	.	TRBJ1-3	few	TGTGCCAGCTCACCATCCGGGACTGCCCAGACTGGAAACACCATATATTTT	CASSPSGTAQTGNTIYF
TRBV9	TRBD1	TRBJ1-3	.	TGTGCCAGCAGCGCGACGACAGGGGGGACTGGAAACACCATATATTTT	CASSATTGGTGNTIYF
TRBV27	TRBD2	TRBJ2-1	few	TGTGCCAGCAGTTTATTTCTAGCGGGAGGCTATGAGCAGTTCTTC	CASSLFLAGGYEQFF
TRBV29-1	.	TRBJ2-5	.	TGCAGCGTTGGGTCAGAGACCCAGTACTTC	CSVGSETQYF
TRBV29-1	.	TRBJ2-2	.	TGCAGCGTTGAAGAAGGACACCTGAACACCGGGGAGCTGTTTTTT	CSVEEGHLNTGELFF
TRBV5-1	.	TRBJ2-7	.	TGCGCCAGCAGCTTGGAGCTAACAGGGTTGCAGTACTTC	CASSLELTGLQYF
TRBV5-8	.	TRBJ2-7	once	TGTGCCAGCACCTTGTACAAGCAGTACTTC	CASTLYKQYF
TRBV15	.	TRBJ2-2	.	TGTGCCACCAGCAGAGTTGGCGGGGAGCTGTTTTTT	CATSRVGGELFF
TRBV28	.	TRBJ2-2	.	TGTGCCAGCAGGTTGAGGACACTCAACACCGGGGAGCTGTTTTTT	CASRLRTLNTGELFF
TRBV29-1	TRBD1	TRBJ2-7	.	TGCAGCGTTGAGGGACAGGGGCCTGGGGAGCAGTACTTC	CSVEGQGPGEQYF